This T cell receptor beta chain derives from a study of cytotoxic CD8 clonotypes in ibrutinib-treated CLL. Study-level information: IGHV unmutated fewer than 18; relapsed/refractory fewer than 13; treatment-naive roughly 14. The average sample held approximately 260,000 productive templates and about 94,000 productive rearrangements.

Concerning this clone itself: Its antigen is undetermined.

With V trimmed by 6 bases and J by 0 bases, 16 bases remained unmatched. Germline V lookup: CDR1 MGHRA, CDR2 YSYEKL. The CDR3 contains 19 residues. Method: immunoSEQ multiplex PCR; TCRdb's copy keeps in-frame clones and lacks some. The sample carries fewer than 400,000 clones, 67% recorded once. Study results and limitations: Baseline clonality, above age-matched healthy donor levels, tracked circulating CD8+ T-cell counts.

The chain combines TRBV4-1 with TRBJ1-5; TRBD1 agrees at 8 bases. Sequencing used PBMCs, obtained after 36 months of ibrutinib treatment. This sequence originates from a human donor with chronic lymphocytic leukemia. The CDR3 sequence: CASSQSGPGTGHSNQPQHF. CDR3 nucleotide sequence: TGCGCCAGCAGTCAATCGGGCCCCGGGACAGGCCATAGCAATCAGCCCCAGCATTTT.